This record looks at one T cell receptor beta chain sequence and its context. The target of this receptor is not known. Per-nucleotide qualities are absent, and no much larger clonotype sits a single base away. The sample belongs to a study of shared clonotypes between healthy human individuals (dated by TCRdb to the early 2020s). Broadly, across the study: A couple of women and a few men aged 18 to 49 years were included in the cohort. Per donor, three plates each were used for CD4 naive and CD4 memory, two for CD8 naive, and one for CD8 memory. To estimate repertoire size and how much clonotypes are shared between individuals, the study performed deep sequencing of blood TCR repertoires from about 5 healthy adults. To increase sequencing depth and limit assay-specific biases, TCR repertoire library preparation and sequencing were carried out by different laboratories using diverse techniques. Between about 0.8 and 8.9 billion PBMCs per donor were obtained by leukapheresis. Study-level results and caveats: Based on pairwise subsampling, the degree of clonotype sharing among donors was expected to be affected by sequencing depth. Naive subsets generally had larger estimated clonotype richness than memory subsets did. Sampling was limited to blood, and TCR repertoires in tissue likely differ from TCR repertoires in blood. Clonotypes shared by all four sorted-subset donors showed higher generation probabilities than non-shared clonotypes. Incomplete sequencing was indicated by rarefaction of sorted-subset datasets, despite the large sequencing depth. The genetic and exposure-history diversity represented was limited by the small number of donors. When a handful of donors were compared, the shared fraction of clonotypes was around 5.1% for naive CD4, 3.5% to 4% for naive CD8, more than 2% for memory CD4, and less than 0.5% for memory CD8.

For the CD8 naive samples, CD45RO-negative cells were positively selected for CCR7, yielding a CD45RA+CCR7+ population from which TemRA cells were excluded. Healthy HIV-negative adults with no recently reported acute infections or vaccinations were included as donors. Every donor was a Caucasian adult living in Nashville, Tennessee, USA. Blood was obtained by leukapheresis, after which PBMCs were separated by Ficoll-Histopaque density gradient centrifugation and cryopreserved in liquid nitrogen vapor phase. Purity and quantity of every magnetically sorted T cell population were checked by analytical flow cytometry. Genomic DNA was isolated from each sorted fraction and quantified by UV absorbance on a Nanodrop 2000c. Using the deep immunoSEQ assay, multiplex PCR amplified TCR CDR3 regions from genomic DNA. Extracted genomic DNA from each cell subset was spread evenly across all wells of several immunoSEQ 96-well plates, with each plate serving as a replicate. For sorted subsets, each replicate PCR was loaded with around 200 ng genomic DNA, equivalent to some 27,000 T cell genomes. The purified libraries were quantified using a Qubit 3.0 fluorometer, sized with a Bioanalyzer 2100, and then quantified again using the KAPA Library Quantification kit. Each immunoSEQ 96-well plate was sequenced on its own single-read 150-cycle Illumina NextSeq 550 flow cell. The study's own analysis went as follows. Because the immunoSEQ output held only junctional sequences and lacked quality scores, the filtering could not match the filtering applied to full-length reads. To assign V/J genes and CDR3, sequences were annotated using PyIR, a Python wrapper for IgBLAST v1.9, with IMGT germline references. Reads were removed for weak V/J assignments (E-value above 1e-6), missing CDR3, stop codons, out-of-frame junctions, or ambiguous translated residues. A V3J clonotype was defined by an identical inferred V gene, J gene, and CDR3 amino acid sequence. Percentage overlap between repertoires was calculated by dividing the number of shared unique clonotypes by the size of the smaller repertoire. Repertoire richness was assessed with RTK rarefaction, the Chao1 estimator, and Recon v2.1 estimates of unobserved clonotypes. Generation probabilities for all TCRbeta clonotypes obtained by the gDNA method from a few donors were computed using OLGA. TCRdb obtained this table from immuneACCESS and retained in-frame rearrangements with V and J assigned. These tables miss some clones; where compared with another copy, unresolved V genes account for less than half of the shortfall, and the remainder is unexplained. V and J calls and clone size are copied from that table; D and trimming were computed from the DNA. The sample profile shows 500,000 to 700,000 clones; approximately 96% of them were found once. Of the sample, over 0.1% falls within the top ten clones.

Relative to germline, V is missing 4 bases and J is missing 1 base, with 13 bases of the junction outside any gene match. CDR1 SGHDT and CDR2 YYEEEE were looked up in the germline V gene. The CDR3, from cysteine to phenylalanine, totals 18 residues. Only the CDR3 portion is preserved as DNA: 54 bases, with reading frame beginning at the first base. Sequencing was carried out using naive CD8+ T cells sorted from blood. The label giving this sample's cell subset or site can be read as: CD45RA+CCR7+. The chain joins TRBV5-6 to TRBJ2-1; the junction holds 8 bases that match TRBD2. This clonotype was obtained from a woman under 40 in good health. The CDR3: CASSPGTRVARSYNEQFF. The bases read TGTGCCAGCAGCCCCGGGACTAGAGTAGCGAGGTCCTACAATGAGCAGTTCTTC.